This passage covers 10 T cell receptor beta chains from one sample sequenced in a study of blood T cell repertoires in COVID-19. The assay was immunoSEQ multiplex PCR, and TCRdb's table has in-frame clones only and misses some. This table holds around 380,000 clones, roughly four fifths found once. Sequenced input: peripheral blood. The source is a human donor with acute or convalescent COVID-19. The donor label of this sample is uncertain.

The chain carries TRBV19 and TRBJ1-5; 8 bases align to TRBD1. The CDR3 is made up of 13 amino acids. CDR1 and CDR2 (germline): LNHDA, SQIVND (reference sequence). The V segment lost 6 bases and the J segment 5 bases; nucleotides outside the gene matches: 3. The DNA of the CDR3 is TGTGCCAGTAGGACAGGGGAGTATCAGCCCCAGCATTTT. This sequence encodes CASRTGEYQPQHF.

For the CDR3, the DNA is TGTGCCAGTCAAAGGGGTTTAAAGCCCCAGCATTTT. Translating gives CASQRGLKPQHF. This sequence joins TRBV28 and TRBJ1-5; TRBD1 is a possible D gene (5 bases). There are 12 residues in the CDR3. Trimming stripped 9 bases from V and 8 bases from J, with 14 bases between. Germline CDR1 MDHEN, CDR2 SYDVKM.

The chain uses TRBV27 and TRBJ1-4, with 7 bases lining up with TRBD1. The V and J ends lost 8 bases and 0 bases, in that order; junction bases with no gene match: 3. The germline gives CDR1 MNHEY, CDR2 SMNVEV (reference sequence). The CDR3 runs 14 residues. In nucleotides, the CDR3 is TGTGCCAGCGGAGGACAGGCAACTAATGAAAAACTGTTTTTT. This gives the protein CASGGQATNEKLFF.

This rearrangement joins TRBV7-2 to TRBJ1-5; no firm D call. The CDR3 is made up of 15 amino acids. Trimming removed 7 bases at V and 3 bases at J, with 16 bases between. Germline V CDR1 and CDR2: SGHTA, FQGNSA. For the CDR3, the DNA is TGTGCCAGCAATTCCGGGATTTTGGACAATCAGCCCCAGCATTTT. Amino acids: CASNSGILDNQPQHF.

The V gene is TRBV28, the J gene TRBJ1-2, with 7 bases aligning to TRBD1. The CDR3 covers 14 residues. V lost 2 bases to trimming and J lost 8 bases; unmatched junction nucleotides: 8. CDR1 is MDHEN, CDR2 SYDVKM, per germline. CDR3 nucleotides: TGTGCCAGCAGTTTACCCGGGACAGCCCTGGGCTACACCTTC. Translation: CASSLPGTALGYTF.

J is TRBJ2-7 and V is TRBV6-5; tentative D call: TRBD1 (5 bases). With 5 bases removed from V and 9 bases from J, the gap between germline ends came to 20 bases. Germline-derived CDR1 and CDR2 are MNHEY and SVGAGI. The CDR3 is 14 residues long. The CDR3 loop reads CASSLSGRFTAQYF. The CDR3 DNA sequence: TGTGCCAGCAGTCTGTCAGGGCGATTTACGGCGCAGTACTTC.

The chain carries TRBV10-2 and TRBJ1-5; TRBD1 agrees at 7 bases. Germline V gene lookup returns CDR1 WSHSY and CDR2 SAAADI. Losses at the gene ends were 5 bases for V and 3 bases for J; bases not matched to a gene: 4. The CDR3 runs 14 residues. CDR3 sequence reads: CASSPDRNNQPQHF. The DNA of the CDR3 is TGCGCCAGCAGTCCGGACAGGAACAATCAGCCCCAGCATTTT.

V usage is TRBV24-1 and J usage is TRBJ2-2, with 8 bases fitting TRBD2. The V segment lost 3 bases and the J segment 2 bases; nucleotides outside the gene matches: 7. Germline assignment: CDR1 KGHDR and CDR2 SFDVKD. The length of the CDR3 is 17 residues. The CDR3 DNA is TGTGCCACCAGTGATCGGGCGGGGGGTCCTAACACCGGGGAGCTGTTTTTT. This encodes CATSDRAGGPNTGELFF.

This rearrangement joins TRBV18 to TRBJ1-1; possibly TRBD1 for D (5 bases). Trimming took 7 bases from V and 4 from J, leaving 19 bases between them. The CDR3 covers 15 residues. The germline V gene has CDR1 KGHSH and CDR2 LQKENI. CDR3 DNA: TGTGCCAGCTACTCGTCTGGGCTGGGGGGCACTGAAGCTTTCTTT. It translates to CASYSSGLGGTEAFF.

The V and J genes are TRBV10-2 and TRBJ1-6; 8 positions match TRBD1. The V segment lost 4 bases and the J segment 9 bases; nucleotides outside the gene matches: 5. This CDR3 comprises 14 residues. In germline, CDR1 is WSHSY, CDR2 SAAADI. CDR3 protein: CASSGTGPGSPLHF. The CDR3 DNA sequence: TGCGCCAGCAGTGGGACAGGGCCAGGTTCACCCCTCCACTTT.